The present entry profiles one T cell receptor beta chain with its context. The antigen is unknown. The record originates from a study of T cell repertoires in cytomegalovirus infection. At the level of the study: Well-studied HLA-B-restricted CMV epitopes were used in the study alongside recently identified HLA-C-restricted ones. Indications of both CMV infection and matching HLA type were provided by public TCR beta signatures.

TCRdb re-derived calls from the reads in MiXCR, one entry per CDR3 protein. There are 700,000 to 900,000 distinct CDR3 sequences in the sample; roughly 28% occur only once, and around 12% lies in the top ten. V shed 8 bases and J shed 2 bases, with 12 bases lying between them. The CDR3 spans 12 residues. From germline, CDR1 is SQVTM and CDR2 ANQGSEA. The genes are TRBV29-1 and TRBJ1-2, with TRBD1 as a possible D gene (5 bases). This clonotype was sampled from a human donor in good health (CMV status not recorded). Some clones in this sample may be carry-over from other donors' samples. The sample here was cultured CD8+ T cells from PBMCs, taken from culture after CMV antigen stimulation. This chain's CDR3 is CSLEGTNYGYTF. Written as DNA, the CDR3 is TGCAGCCTCGAGGGGACGAACTATGGCTACACCTTC.